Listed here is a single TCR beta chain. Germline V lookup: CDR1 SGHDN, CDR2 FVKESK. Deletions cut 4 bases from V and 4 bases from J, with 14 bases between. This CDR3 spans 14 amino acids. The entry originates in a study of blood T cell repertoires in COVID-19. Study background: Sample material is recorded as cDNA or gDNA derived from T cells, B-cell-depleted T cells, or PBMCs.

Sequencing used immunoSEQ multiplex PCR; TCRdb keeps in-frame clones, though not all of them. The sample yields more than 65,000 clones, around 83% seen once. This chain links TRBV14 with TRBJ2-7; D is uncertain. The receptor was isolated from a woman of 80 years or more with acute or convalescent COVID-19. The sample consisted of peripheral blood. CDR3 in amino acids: CASSRNFGFYEQYF. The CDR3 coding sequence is TGTGCCAGCAGCCGGAATTTCGGGTTTTACGAGCAGTACTTC.